A selection of T cell receptor beta chains follows, all from one sample in a study of cytomegalovirus exposure and HLA in healthy donors. TCRdb's copy holds only in-frame clones and misses some; the assay was immunoSEQ multiplex PCR. The sample records 100,000 or so clones, about 62% being singletons. The sample was PBMCs. All receptors derive from a human donor in good health. CDR3s include the opening cysteine and the closing phenylalanine or tryptophan. D genes are given only for firm matches. The size of a clone is reported for some rows only, either as once, few or many, or as a class for expanded clones.

D	size	V	J	length	CDR3	DNA
.	.	TRBV5-1	TRBJ1-1	13	CASTNRGNTEAFF	TGCGCCAGCACCAACCGGGGGAACACTGAAGCTTTCTTT
TRBD1	.	TRBV19	TRBJ1-4	15	CASSIRRQGGEKLFF	TGTGCCAGTAGTATACGGCGACAGGGGGGAGAAAAACTGTTTTTT
TRBD1	.	TRBV28	TRBJ1-4	15	CATKNSAGGYGKLFF	TGTGCCACCAAGAATAGTGCAGGGGGCTACGGAAAACTGTTTTTT
.	few	TRBV30	TRBJ1-2	14	CAWSVGPAAYGYTF	TGTGCCTGGAGTGTAGGCCCTGCGGCCTATGGCTACACCTTC
.	.	TRBV7-8	TRBJ1-1	16	CASSLAVGGWDTEAFF	TGTGCCAGCAGCTTAGCAGTGGGGGGTTGGGACACTGAAGCTTTCTTT
TRBD2	.	TRBV2	TRBJ2-1	23	CASSGDDIGDRGTSGRITNEQFF	TGTGCCAGCAGTGGGGATGACATAGGGGACAGGGGGACTAGCGGGAGGATAACAAATGAGCAGTTCTTC
.	.	TRBV7-2	TRBJ2-3	11	CASSSRFTQYF	TGTGCCAGCAGCTCCCGTTTCACGCAGTATTTT
.	.	TRBV6-5	TRBJ1-1	15	CASSYSSRGGTEAFF	TGTGCCAGCAGTTACTCCAGCCGGGGAGGGACTGAAGCTTTCTTT
TRBD2	.	TRBV7-8	TRBJ2-5	16	CASSLDWREGYKTQYF	TGTGCCAGCAGCTTAGATTGGCGGGAGGGCTATAAGACCCAGTACTTC
TRBD2	.	TRBV5-6	TRBJ2-7	19	CASRKRTSGTSGRSYEQYF	TGTGCCAGCAGAAAAAGGACTAGCGGGACATCGGGGCGCTCCTACGAGCAGTACTTC
TRBD2	few	TRBV28	TRBJ2-3	17	CASSPGRGRAGEDTQYF	TGTGCCAGCAGCCCAGGCAGAGGGAGGGCCGGAGAAGATACGCAGTATTTT
.	.	TRBV7-9	TRBJ2-7	12	CSSSPSSYEQYF	TGTTCCAGCAGCCCCAGCTCCTACGAGCAGTACTTC
.	.	TRBV28	TRBJ2-3	16	CASSLVGGPNTDTQYF	TGTGCCAGCAGTTTAGTCGGGGGGCCAAACACAGATACGCAGTATTTT
.	.	TRBV10-3	TRBJ1-1	14	CAISEYLGGTEAFF	TGTGCCATCAGTGAGTATTTGGGGGGGACTGAAGCTTTCTTT
TRBD1	.	TRBV14	TRBJ2-3	16	CASSHWTGSGTDTQYF	TGTGCCAGCAGCCATTGGACAGGGTCCGGGACAGATACGCAGTATTTT
.	.	TRBV9	TRBJ2-7	13	CASSAGVRYEQYF	TGTGCCAGCAGCGCAGGGGTAAGGTACGAGCAGTACTTC
.	few	TRBV7-8	TRBJ2-3	14	CASSLVGTTDTQYF	TGTGCCAGCAGCTTAGTAGGGACAACAGATACGCAGTATTTT
TRBD1	.	TRBV6-1	TRBJ2-7	20	CASSERTPVLRDRGFYEQYF	TGTGCCAGCAGTGAACGTACACCAGTATTACGGGACAGGGGTTTTTACGAGCAGTACTTC
.	.	TRBV14	TRBJ2-3	17	CASSPAARGFYTDTQYF	TGTGCCAGCAGCCCCGCGGCCAGGGGATTTTACACAGATACGCAGTATTTT
TRBD2	.	TRBV5-1	TRBJ2-7	17	CASSPGGTSGLPYEQYF	TGCGCCAGCAGCCCGGGGGGGACTAGCGGGTTACCCTACGAGCAGTACTTC
.	.	TRBV29-1	TRBJ2-7	13	CSVEGLGFYEQYF	TGCAGCGTTGAGGGTCTAGGTTTTTACGAGCAGTACTTC
.	.	TRBV5-1	TRBJ2-7	14	CASRRARNSYEQYF	TGCGCCAGCAGGAGGGCTAGGAACTCCTACGAGCAGTACTTC
.	.	TRBV2	TRBJ2-1	17	CASSEALRLAPRDEQFF	TGTGCTAGCAGTGAAGCGCTTCGGCTAGCCCCCCGAGATGAGCAGTTCTTC
TRBD1	.	TRBV6-6	TRBJ2-5	14	CASIYGQGAETQYF	TGTGCCAGCATATACGGGCAGGGGGCAGAGACCCAGTACTTC
.	.	TRBV4-1	TRBJ2-5	17	CASSRGLALGFQETQYF	TGCGCCAGCAGCAGAGGGTTGGCTCTAGGGTTTCAAGAGACCCAGTACTTC
TRBD1	.	TRBV7-2	TRBJ2-7	15	CASSRTGGPAYEQYF	TGTGCCAGCAGCCGGACAGGGGGGCCGGCCTACGAGCAGTACTTC
.	.	TRBV7-6	TRBJ1-3	16	CASSLGRARTGNTIYF	TGTGCCAGCAGCTTGGGCAGGGCGAGGACTGGAAACACCATATATTTT
TRBD1	few	TRBV7-9	TRBJ1-4	17	CASSLAMGLQGDEKLFF	TGTGCCAGCAGCTTAGCAATGGGGCTCCAGGGGGACGAAAAACTGTTTTTT
.	.	TRBV27	TRBJ1-5	15	CASSLFAEGYQPQHF	TGTGCCAGCAGTTTATTTGCGGAGGGCTATCAGCCCCAGCATTTT
TRBD2	.	TRBV9	TRBJ2-7	13	CAHVAGGSYEQYF	TGTGCCCACGTAGCGGGAGGCTCCTACGAGCAGTACTTC